This TCR beta chain was found in a study of cytomegalovirus exposure and HLA in healthy donors. Study-level results: Whilst most TCR sequences proved rare, a subset of public TCRs occurred across many donors.

It was healthy bone marrow donors who served as donors. Researchers ran the PCR with 60 Vbeta and 13 Jbeta primers. Profiled with immunoSEQ multiplex PCR; TCRdb holds only in-frame clones, not every one. The repertoire holds fewer than 250,000 clones, with 81% as singletons. This clone showed up just once. Its antigen is undetermined. The CDR3 is 14 amino acids. Germline V gene lookup returns CDR1 KGHSH and CDR2 LQKENI. Trimming left V 1 base short and J 14 bases short, with 19 bases between. The rearrangement joins TRBV18 to TRBJ2-3; D perhaps matches TRBD1 (5 bases). The TCR was taken from a middle-aged man in good health and CMV-seropositive. Sequencing input: PBMCs. The CDR3 bases are TGTGCCAGCTCACCACGCCCAGAAGGGGTTTTCCCGTATTTT. As protein: CASSPRPEGVFPYF.